The rows below give T cell receptor beta chains drawn from one sample of a study of T cell repertoires in cytomegalovirus infection. The antigens these receptors bind are not known. TCRdb itself ran the reads through MiXCR, one entry per CDR3 protein. The sample lists some 350,000 distinct CDR3 sequences; approximately 35% were seen once. The material was cultured PBMCs, obtained from culture after CMV antigen stimulation. The receptor set was obtained from a human donor in good health (CMV status not recorded). Some clones in this sample may be carry-over from other donors' samples. Both conserved end residues are part of each CDR3. The D gene is left open where the match is weak. The listing skips clone size in some rows; elsewhere it reads once, few, many or a size class.

v_gene	d_gene	j_gene	abundance	CDR3nt	CDR3aa
TRBV7-8	TRBD2	TRBJ2-1	.	TGTGCCAGCAGACCGGGGGGAATCTACAATGAGCAGTTCTTC	CASRPGGIYNEQFF
TRBV11-2	.	TRBJ2-1	.	TGTGCCAGCAGCTTCCAATCAGACAATGAGCAGTTCTTC	CASSFQSDNEQFF
TRBV6-1	TRBD1	TRBJ2-5	.	TGTGCCACTTCAGGGACAGGGGGTAGGGGTGAGACCCAGTACTTC	CATSGTGGRGETQYF
TRBV29-1	TRBD1	TRBJ1-1	.	TGCAGCGTGACGCCACAGGGGGCCGCTTTCTTT	CSVTPQGAAFF
TRBV5-1	TRBD1	TRBJ2-6	.	TGCGCCAGCACCTCCCGGGACAGGGCCTCTGGGGCCAACGTCCTGACTTTC	CASTSRDRASGANVLTF
TRBV10-2	TRBD1	TRBJ2-2	few	TGCGCCAGCAGCACCACAGGGGGTGGGACCGGGGAGCTGTTTTTT	CASSTTGGGTGELFF
TRBV25-1	.	TRBJ1-2	.	TGTGCCAGCAGTGACAAAGGGTTGGATCAATCGGCCCATGGCTACACCTTC	CASSDKGLDQSAHGYTF
TRBV4-3	TRBD2	TRBJ2-1	.	TGCGCCAGCAGCCAACGGCTAGCGGACGACAATGAGCAGTTCTTC	CASSQRLADDNEQFF
TRBV7-9	.	TRBJ1-4	.	TGTGCCAGCAGCCCAAGGGCAACTAATGAAAAACTGTTTTTT	CASSPRATNEKLFF
TRBV29-1	TRBD1	TRBJ2-3	.	TGCAGCGTTGACTCGGACAGGGCGCTCGCAGATACGCAGTATTTT	CSVDSDRALADTQYF